The 20 T cell receptor beta chains in this list originate from one sample, sequenced in a study of T cell responses to AZD1222 COVID-19 vaccine. Clones were read by immunoSEQ multiplex PCR, and TCRdb kept only the in-frame ones, dropping some. The data hold around 130,000 clones, with roughly 87% observed a single time. This material consisted of peripheral blood, taken on day 0 of AZD1222 vaccination. The receptors come from an adult in good health.

The gene calls are TRBV7-6 and TRBJ2-2; maybe TRBD2 (7 bases). Germline CDR1 SGHVS, CDR2 FNYEAQ. The CDR3 is 16 residues long. Trimming took off 4 bases at V and 6 bases at J, with 18 bases between the two ends. The CDR3 is CASSSSAGAAAGELFF. The CDR3 bases are TGTGCCAGCAGCTCGAGTGCGGGGGCCGCTGCCGGGGAGCTGTTTTTT. Full variable domain (outside the CDR3, taken from reference TRBV7-6 and TRBJ2-2): GAGVSQSPRYKVTKRGQDVALRCDPISGHVSLYWYRQALGQGPEFLTYFNYEAQQDKSGLPNDRFSAERPEGSISTLTIQRTEQRDSAMYRCASSSSAGAAAGELFFGEGSRLTVL.

V gene TRBV6-5 combines with J gene TRBJ1-2; the match to TRBD1 covers 8 bases. Germline V gives CDR1 MNHEY, CDR2 SVGAGI. J gave up 6 bases and V 4 bases, and 7 bases lay outside the gene matches. CDR3 size: 14 residues. CDR3 nucleotides: TGTGCCAGCAGTTCCCGGACAGGGTTCCATGGCTACACCTTC. Its translation is CASSSRTGFHGYTF.

The chain links TRBV28 to TRBJ2-5; 16 bases agree with TRBD2. Losses at the gene ends were 7 bases for V and 1 base for J; bases not matched to a gene: 3. This CDR3 region has 16 residues. CDR1 and CDR2 (germline): MDHEN, SYDVKM. CDR3 in amino acids: CASKGLAGGVQETQYF. CDR3 nucleotides: TGTGCCAGCAAGGGACTAGCGGGGGGGGTCCAAGAGACCCAGTACTTC.

This sequence joins TRBV15 and TRBJ2-1, with no clear D. Germline V gene data show CDR1 as LNHNV and CDR2 as YYDKDF (reference sequence). The CDR3 contains 11 residues. V dropped 8 bases and J dropped 4 bases, with 6 bases sitting between them. For the CDR3, the DNA is TGTGCCACCGGTTTATACAATGAGCAGTTCTTC. Protein: CATGLYNEQFF.

The CDR3 is CASSLRGDLAKNIQYF. The CDR3 DNA reads TGCGCCAGCAGCCTCAGAGGAGATTTAGCCAAAAACATTCAGTACTTC. V usage is TRBV5-1 and J usage is TRBJ2-4; unclear D gene. This CDR3 comprises 16 residues. Looked up from germline, CDR1 is SGHRS and CDR2 is YFSETQ. With 4 bases removed from V and 0 bases from J, the gap between germline ends came to 14 bases.

This rearrangement joins TRBV7-9 to TRBJ2-5, with 7 bases lining up with TRBD1. This CDR3 comprises 16 residues. The V segment lost 6 bases and the J segment 2 bases; nucleotides outside the gene matches: 12. Germline V gives CDR1 SEHNR, CDR2 FQNEAQ (reference sequence). This CDR3 reads CASRGPLGRGQETQYF. The CDR3 bases are TGTGCCAGCAGAGGACCTTTGGGCAGGGGGCAAGAGACCCAGTACTTC.

The chain joins TRBV28 to TRBJ1-5; D is uncertain. This CDR3 spans 16 amino acids. Germline V gives CDR1 MDHEN, CDR2 SYDVKM. The germline V and J ends were trimmed by 3 bases and 1 base, with 13 bases remaining between them. The CDR3 is CASSFRSWVSNQPQHF. CDR3 DNA sequence: TGTGCCAGCAGTTTTCGTAGCTGGGTCAGCAATCAGCCCCAGCATTTT.

The chain joins TRBV20-1 to TRBJ1-5; 9 bases match TRBD1. J gave up 7 bases and V 3 bases, and 7 bases lay outside the gene matches. CDR3 size: 14 residues. Per germline, CDR1 DFQATT and CDR2 SNEGSKA (reference sequence). CDR3 protein: CSASPSDRGQPQHF. The CDR3 DNA sequence: TGCAGTGCTAGTCCCTCTGACAGGGGGCAGCCCCAGCATTTT.

This chain links TRBV5-1 with TRBJ1-2; D is possibly TRBD1 (5 bases). Germline lookup yields CDR1 SGHRS and CDR2 YFSETQ. CDR3 length: 14 residues. Trimming took 3 bases from V and 2 from J, leaving 11 bases between them. DNA for the CDR3: TGCGCCAGCAGCTCCGGGGCTCCCAACTATGGCTACACCTTC. Protein: CASSSGAPNYGYTF.

V and J are TRBV5-1 and TRBJ2-1; 7 bases are a match to TRBD2. CDR3 length: 14 amino acids. Germline CDR1 SGHRS, CDR2 YFSETQ. V was pared by 6 bases and J by 8 bases, with 11 bases of the junction left unmatched. The CDR3 is CASTSGEGIHEQFF. The CDR3 bases are TGCGCCAGCACCTCTGGGGAGGGTATACATGAGCAGTTCTTC.

This sequence joins TRBV21-1 and TRBJ2-3; the table gives TRBD1 as D, unverified against the DNA. TRBV21-1 is flagged as a pseudogene. The CDR3 runs to 18 residues. Here the CDR3 DNA reads TGTGCCAGCAGCAAAGCAGCAGGAGGACAGGGGGCTTCGGATACGCAGTATTTT. This sequence encodes CASSKAAGGQGASDTQYF.

This chain links TRBV28 with TRBJ2-7, with 7 bases identical to TRBD1. V lost 9 bases to trimming and J lost 3 bases; unmatched junction nucleotides: 11. This CDR3 is built from 14 residues. The germline V gene has CDR1 MDHEN and CDR2 SYDVKM. The CDR3 sequence: CASMYTGALYEQYF. The DNA of the CDR3 is TGTGCCAGTATGTATACAGGGGCTCTCTACGAGCAGTACTTC.

The V call is TRBV7-9, the J call TRBJ2-1; TRBD2 matches 10 bases. Germline lookup yields CDR1 SEHNR and CDR2 FQNEAQ (reference sequence). This CDR3 is 15 amino acids long. V lost 5 bases, J lost 3 bases, and 4 bases stayed unmatched. The CDR3: CASSITSGVYNEQFF. Written as DNA, the CDR3 is TGTGCCAGCAGCATCACTAGCGGGGTCTACAATGAGCAGTTCTTC.

The rearrangement uses TRBV3-1 (or the pseudogene TRBV3-2) and TRBJ1-2, with D unclear. This CDR3 has 14 amino acids. CDR1 LGHDT and CDR2 YNNKEL come from the germline V gene (reference sequence). V was clipped by 6 bases and J by 6 bases, with 17 bases between them. This CDR3 is CASSPRYGLDGYTF. Written as DNA, the CDR3 is TGTGCCAGCAGTCCAAGATACGGGTTAGATGGCTACACCTTC.

The chain carries TRBV12-3 or TRBV12-4 and TRBJ1-1, with D maybe TRBD1 (5 bases). The CDR3 is 13 amino acids. Trimming took 7 bases from V and 6 from J, leaving 15 bases between them. The CDR3 bases are TGTGCCAGCATCAACAGGCCTGGCGCTGAAGCTTTCTTT. This encodes CASINRPGAEAFF.

This rearrangement joins TRBV18 to TRBJ2-7, with 10 positions matching TRBD1. This CDR3 contains 18 residues. Germline V gene data show CDR1 as KGHSH and CDR2 as LQKENI. Trimming cost V 1 base and J 0 bases; bases outside gene matches: 9. This chain's CDR3 is CASSPLTMGQGSSYEQYF. DNA for the CDR3: TGTGCCAGCTCACCACTGACAATGGGACAGGGGAGCTCCTACGAGCAGTACTTC.

This clone was recorded a few times. This rearrangement joins TRBV28 to TRBJ2-7; 11 nucleotides align to TRBD2. J was trimmed by 5 bases and V by 5 bases; bases with no gene match: 8. The germline V gene has CDR1 MDHEN and CDR2 SYDVKM. The CDR3 consists of 15 residues. The CDR3: CASSLRLAGIHEQYF. The CDR3 DNA reads TGTGCCAGCAGTCTAAGACTAGCGGGGATCCACGAGCAGTACTTC.

V and J are TRBV5-1 and TRBJ2-7; TRBD2 aligns across 9 bases. CDR1 is SGHRS, CDR2 YFSETQ, per germline. J gave up 0 bases and V 3 bases, and 13 bases lay outside the gene matches. This CDR3 has 18 residues. The CDR3 reads CASSSGLSGGRSSYEQYF. Written as DNA, the CDR3 is TGCGCCAGCAGCTCGGGGCTCAGCGGGGGGCGGAGCTCCTACGAGCAGTACTTC.

The chain recombines TRBV3-1 (or the pseudogene TRBV3-2) with TRBJ1-2; D is uncertain. This CDR3 spans 11 amino acids. Trimming removed 5 bases at V and 6 bases at J, with 7 bases between. The V gene's germline CDR1 is LGHDT and CDR2 YNNKEL (reference sequence). This CDR3 is CASSSFHGYTF. The CDR3 DNA sequence: TGTGCCAGCAGCTCCTTCCATGGCTACACCTTC.

This chain joins TRBV15 and TRBJ1-1, with a weak D call TRBD1 (5 bases). The germline gives CDR1 LNHNV, CDR2 YYDKDF (reference sequence). The CDR3 has 14 residues. V was clipped by 5 bases and J by 1 base, with 11 bases between them. The DNA for the CDR3 is TGTGCCACCAGCGGCCGGGACGGGAACACTGAAGCTTTCTTT. This gives the protein CATSGRDGNTEAFF.